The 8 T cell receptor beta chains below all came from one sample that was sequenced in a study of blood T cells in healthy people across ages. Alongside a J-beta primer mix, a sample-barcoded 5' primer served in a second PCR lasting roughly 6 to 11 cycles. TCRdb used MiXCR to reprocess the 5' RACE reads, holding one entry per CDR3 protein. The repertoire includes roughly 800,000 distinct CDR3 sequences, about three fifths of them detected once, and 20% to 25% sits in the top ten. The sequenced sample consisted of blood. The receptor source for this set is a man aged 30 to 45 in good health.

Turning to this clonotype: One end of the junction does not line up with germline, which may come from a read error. The DNA of the CDR3 is TGTGCCTGCAGCCCCACCGGGACCCAATTGTCGGAGCAGTACTTC. Translation: CACSPTGTQLSEQYF. V is TRBV7-3 and J is TRBJ2-7; TRBD1 or TRBD2 may be the D gene (5 bases each). The CDR3 totals 15 residues. Per the germline V gene, CDR1 is SGHTA and CDR2 is FQGTGA.

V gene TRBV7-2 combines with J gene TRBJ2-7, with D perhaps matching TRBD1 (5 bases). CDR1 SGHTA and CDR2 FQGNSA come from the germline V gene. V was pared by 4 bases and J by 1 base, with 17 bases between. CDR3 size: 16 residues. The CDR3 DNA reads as TGTGCCAGCAGCTCAGGGCGTATGGGGATATCCTACGAGCAGTACTTC. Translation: CASSSGRMGISYEQYF.

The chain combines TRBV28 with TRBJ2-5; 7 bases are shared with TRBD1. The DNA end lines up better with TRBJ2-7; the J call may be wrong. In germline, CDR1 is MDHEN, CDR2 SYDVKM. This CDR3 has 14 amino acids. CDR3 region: CASSTQGQAYEQYF. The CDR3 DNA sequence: TGTGCCAGCAGTACCCAAGGACAGGCCTACGAGCAGTACTTC.

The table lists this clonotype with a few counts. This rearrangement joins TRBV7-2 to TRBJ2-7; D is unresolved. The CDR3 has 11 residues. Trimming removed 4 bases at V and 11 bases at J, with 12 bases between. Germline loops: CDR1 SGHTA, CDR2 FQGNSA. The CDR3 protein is CASSSPTTKYF. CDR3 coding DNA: TGTGCCAGCAGCTCCCCCACAACTAAGTACTTC.

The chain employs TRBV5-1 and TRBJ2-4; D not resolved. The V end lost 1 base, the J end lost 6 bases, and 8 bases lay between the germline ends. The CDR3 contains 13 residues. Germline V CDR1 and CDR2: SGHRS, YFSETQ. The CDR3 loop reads CASSLNGGNIQYF. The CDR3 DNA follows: TGCGCCAGCAGCTTGAACGGTGGAAACATTCAGTACTTC.

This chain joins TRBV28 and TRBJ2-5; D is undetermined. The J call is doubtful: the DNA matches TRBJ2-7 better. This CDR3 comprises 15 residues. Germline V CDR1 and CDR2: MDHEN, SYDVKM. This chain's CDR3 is CATYAAMLAGNEQYF. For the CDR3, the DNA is TGTGCCACCTACGCCGCTATGTTGGCCGGCAACGAGCAGTACTTC.

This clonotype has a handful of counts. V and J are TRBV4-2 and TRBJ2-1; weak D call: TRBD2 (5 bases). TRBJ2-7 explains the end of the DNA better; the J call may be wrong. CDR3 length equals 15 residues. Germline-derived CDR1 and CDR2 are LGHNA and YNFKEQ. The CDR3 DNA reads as TGTGCCAGCAGCCAGTTTGAGAGACTATACAATGAGCAGTACTTC. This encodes CASSQFERLYNEQYF.

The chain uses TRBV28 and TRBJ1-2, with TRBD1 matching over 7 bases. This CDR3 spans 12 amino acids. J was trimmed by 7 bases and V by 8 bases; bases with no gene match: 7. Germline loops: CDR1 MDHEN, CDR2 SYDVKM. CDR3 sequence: CASHTGARGYTF. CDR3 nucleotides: TGTGCCAGCCATACAGGGGCGCGTGGCTACACCTTC.